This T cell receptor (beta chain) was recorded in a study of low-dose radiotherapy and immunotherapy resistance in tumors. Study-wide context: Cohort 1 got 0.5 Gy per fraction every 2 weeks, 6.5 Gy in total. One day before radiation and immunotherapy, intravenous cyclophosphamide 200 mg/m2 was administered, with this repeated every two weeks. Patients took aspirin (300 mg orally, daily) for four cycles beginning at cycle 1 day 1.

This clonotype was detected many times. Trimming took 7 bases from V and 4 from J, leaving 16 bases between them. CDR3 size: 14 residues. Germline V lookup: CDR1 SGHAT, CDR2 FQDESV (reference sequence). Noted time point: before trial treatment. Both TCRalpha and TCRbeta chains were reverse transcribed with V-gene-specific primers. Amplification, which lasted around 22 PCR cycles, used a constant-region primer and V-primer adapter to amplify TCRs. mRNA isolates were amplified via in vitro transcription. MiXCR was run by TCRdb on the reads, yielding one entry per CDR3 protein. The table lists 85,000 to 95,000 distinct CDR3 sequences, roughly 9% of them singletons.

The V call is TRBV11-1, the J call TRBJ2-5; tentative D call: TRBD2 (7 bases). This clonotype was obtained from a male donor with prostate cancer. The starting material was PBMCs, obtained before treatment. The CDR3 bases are TGTGCCAGCACCCGAACGGGGGGCGCAGAGACCCAGTACTTC. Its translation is CASTRTGGAETQYF.